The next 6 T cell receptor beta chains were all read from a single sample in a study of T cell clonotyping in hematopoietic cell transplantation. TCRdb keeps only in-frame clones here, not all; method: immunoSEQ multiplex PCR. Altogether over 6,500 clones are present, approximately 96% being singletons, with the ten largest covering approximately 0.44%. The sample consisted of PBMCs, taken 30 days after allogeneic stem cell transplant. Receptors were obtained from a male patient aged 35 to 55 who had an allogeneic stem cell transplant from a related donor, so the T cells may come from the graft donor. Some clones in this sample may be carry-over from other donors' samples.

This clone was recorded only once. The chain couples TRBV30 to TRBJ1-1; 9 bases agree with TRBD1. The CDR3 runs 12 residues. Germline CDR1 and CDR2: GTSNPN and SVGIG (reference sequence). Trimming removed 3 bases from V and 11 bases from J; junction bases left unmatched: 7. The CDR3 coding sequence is TGTGCCTGGAGGGCCGGGACAGGGTACGCTTTCTTT. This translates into CAWRAGTGYAFF. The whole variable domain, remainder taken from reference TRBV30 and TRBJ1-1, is SQTIHQWPATLVQPVGSPLSLECTVEGTSNPNLYWYRQAAGRGLQLLFYSVGIGQISSEVPQNLSASRPQDRQFILSSKKLLLSDSGFYLCAWRAGTGYAFFGQGTRLTVV.

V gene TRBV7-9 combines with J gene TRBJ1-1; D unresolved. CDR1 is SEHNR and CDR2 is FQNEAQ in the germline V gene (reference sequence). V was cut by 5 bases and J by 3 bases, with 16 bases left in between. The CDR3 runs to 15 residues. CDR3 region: CASSPSPWEDTEAFF. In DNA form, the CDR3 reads TGTGCCAGCAGCCCCTCCCCCTGGGAGGACACTGAAGCTTTCTTT.

The chain's CDR3 is CASSQLLAFGQETQYF. CDR3 nucleotides: TGTGCCAGCAGCCAACTCCTAGCTTTTGGGCAAGAGACCCAGTACTTC. V is TRBV14 and J is TRBJ2-5; TRBD2 might be the D (5 bases). V lost 2 bases, J lost 2 bases, and 15 bases lay in between. The CDR3 is 16 amino acids. CDR1 and CDR2 from the germline V gene are SGHDN and FVKESK.

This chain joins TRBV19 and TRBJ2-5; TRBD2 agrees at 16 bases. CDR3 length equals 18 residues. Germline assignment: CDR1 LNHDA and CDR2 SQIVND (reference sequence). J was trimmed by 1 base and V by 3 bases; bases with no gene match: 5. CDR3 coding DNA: TGTGCCAGTAGTATGGGACTAGCGGGGGGGCCTGCCCAAGAGACCCAGTACTTC. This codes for CASSMGLAGGPAQETQYF.

The CDR3 bases are TGTGCCAGCAGATCCAACCGGGGGAATATCTATGGCTACACCTTC. Protein product: CASRSNRGNIYGYTF. The chain recombines TRBV2 with TRBJ1-2, with a possible D match to TRBD1 (5 bases). V gave up 6 bases and J gave up 4 bases, with 18 bases separating them. Germline V lookup: CDR1 SNHLY, CDR2 FYNNEI. The CDR3 extends over 15 amino acids.

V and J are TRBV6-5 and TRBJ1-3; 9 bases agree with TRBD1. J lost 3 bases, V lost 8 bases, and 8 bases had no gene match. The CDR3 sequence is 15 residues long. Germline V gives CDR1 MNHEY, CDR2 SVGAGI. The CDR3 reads CASATGGAGGNTIYF. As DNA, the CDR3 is TGTGCCAGCGCTACAGGGGGCGCTGGTGGAAACACCATATATTTT.